This T cell receptor beta chain was documented in a study of cytomegalovirus exposure and HLA in healthy donors. Study results and limitations: Presence/absence analyses rested on an assumption that sequencing depth was roughly uniform across donors. Later analysis identified a missense DCLRE1C variant that was linked to TCR beta V- and J-gene trimming. Available immune exposure information covered CMV serostatus only. It was confirmed in vitro that a few of the CMV-associated chains were specific for CMV antigens.

Both 60 Vbeta primers and 13 Jbeta primers went into the PCR. Some clones are missing from TCRdb's copy, which holds only in-frame ones; the method was immunoSEQ multiplex PCR. The table has some 180,000 clones, about 70% seen once. Germline V lookup: CDR1 LGHNA, CDR2 YNFKEQ. The CDR3 sequence is 18 residues long. V was clipped by 4 bases and J by 5 bases; unmatched bases: 11. To note about this clone: Its antigen remains unknown.

The chain couples TRBV4-2 to TRBJ2-1; 13 positions match TRBD2. This sequence originates from a woman aged 25 to 39 in good health and CMV-seronegative. Material: PBMCs. CDR3 sequence reads: CASSPRKTSGGKDNEQFF. The CDR3, as DNA: TGTGCCAGCAGCCCGAGGAAGACTAGCGGGGGGAAAGACAATGAGCAGTTCTTC.